This T cell receptor beta chain derives from a study of blood T cell repertoires in COVID-19. Study overall: The samples span acute and convalescent COVID-19 from the United States, Italy and Spain. PBMCs, B-cell-depleted T cells, or T cells provided the cDNA or gDNA that made up the material.

The length of the CDR3 is 15 residues. Germline CDR1 and CDR2: LNHDA and SQIVND (reference sequence). The V and J ends lost 8 bases and 4 bases respectively, with 20 bases between them. Source study methods: Reference gene primer amplification yielded estimated nucleated cell counts. Sequencing was performed with immunoSEQ multiplex PCR; in TCRdb, only in-frame clones are kept and a portion is missing. V and J calls and clone size are as listed in that table; D and trimming were resolved from the DNA. The profile shows under 300,000 clones, approximately 86% of them singletons. Material: peripheral blood. The chain has TRBV19 and TRBJ1-2; D is undetermined. This clonotype originated in an elderly woman with active or convalescent COVID-19. The CDR3 bases are TGTGCCAGTGCCGGTATGTTTGATCGCGGCTATGGCTACACCTTC. It specifies CASAGMFDRGYGYTF. Using reference TRBV19 and TRBJ1-2 for the parts outside the CDR3, the full variable domain is DGGITQSPKYLFRKEGQNVTLSCEQNLNHDAMYWYRQDPGQGLRLIYYSQIVNDFQKGDIAEGYSVSREKKESFPLTVTSAQKNPTAFYLCASAGMFDRGYGYTFGSGTRLTVV.